These 16 T cell receptor beta chains share one sample of origin, sequenced in a study of shared clonotypes between healthy human individuals. Assay: immunoSEQ multiplex PCR; the TCRdb copy retains only in-frame clones and omits some. The table has 700,000 to 950,000 clones, 96% seen once. Terminally differentiated effector memory CD45RA+ cells were excluded from the naive CD8 cells, which were CD45RO-negative and positively selected for CCR7. Sample: naive CD8+ T cells sorted from blood. These receptors originate from a man younger than 40 in good health.

This clone came up once. The chain links TRBV7-9 to TRBJ2-4; 7 nucleotides agree with TRBD2. V trimming: 6 bases; J trimming: 1 base; junction bases outside the gene matches: 18. Germline assignment: CDR1 SEHNR and CDR2 FQNEAQ (reference sequence). The CDR3 spans 19 residues. The CDR3 here is CASSAPFTSDPGAKNIQYF. The CDR3 DNA reads as TGTGCCAGCAGTGCCCCCTTTACTAGCGACCCGGGGGCCAAAAACATTCAGTACTTC.

This sequence joins TRBV2 and TRBJ1-2; 7 bases are shared with TRBD1. Germline loops: CDR1 SNHLY, CDR2 FYNNEI. The CDR3 spans 14 residues. With 9 bases clipped from V and 3 bases from J, the junction kept 10 bases outside the gene matches. The CDR3 sequence: CARDLGQQDYGYTF. DNA of the CDR3: TGTGCCAGAGACCTGGGACAGCAAGACTATGGCTACACCTTC.

This clone occurred once. DNA for the CDR3: TGTGCCAGCAGTCCTCATACAGGGGGCGCGAATAGTGGCTACACCTTC. It yields the protein CASSPHTGGANSGYTF. The chain employs TRBV25-1 and TRBJ1-2; 9 nucleotides align to TRBD1. The V segment lost 5 bases and the J segment 7 bases; nucleotides outside the gene matches: 14. The CDR3 covers 16 residues. In germline, CDR1 is MGHDK, CDR2 SYGVNS.

The genes are TRBV27 and TRBJ2-2, with D possibly called TRBD1 or TRBD2 (5 bases each). Germline assignment: CDR1 MNHEY and CDR2 SMNVEV (reference sequence). The CDR3 consists of 15 residues. V was clipped by 6 bases and J by 0 bases, with 11 bases between them. Here the CDR3 DNA reads TGTGCCAGCAGACTCATGGGGGCGAACACCGGGGAGCTGTTTTTT. Amino acid sequence: CASRLMGANTGELFF.

The chain couples TRBV27 to TRBJ1-2; TRBD1 might be the D (5 bases). Trimming removed 8 bases at V and 3 bases at J, with 22 bases between. This CDR3 is built from 16 residues. The V gene's germline CDR1 is MNHEY and CDR2 SMNVEV (reference sequence). CDR3 sequence reads: CASGFGYLGGDYGYTF. CDR3 in DNA: TGTGCCAGCGGGTTTGGTTATCTCGGGGGTGACTATGGCTACACCTTC.

The genes are TRBV7-2 and TRBJ2-7; no definite D call. Deletions cut 2 bases from V and 5 bases from J, with 10 bases between. Germline V gene lookup returns CDR1 SGHTA and CDR2 FQGNSA. CDR3 length equals 13 residues. CDR3 protein: CASSLITRNEQYF. The CDR3 nucleotides are TGTGCCAGCAGCTTAATTACCAGAAACGAGCAGTACTTC.

This sequence joins TRBV7-9 and TRBJ2-5; TRBD1 is a possible D gene (5 bases). The CDR3 runs to 14 residues. Trimming shortened V by 7 bases and J by 1 base, and 13 bases separated the two germline ends. Germline lookup yields CDR1 SEHNR and CDR2 FQNEAQ (reference sequence). CDR3 DNA sequence: TGTGCCAGCACCGCAAGGGGCTCCCAAGAGACCCAGTACTTC. Encoded protein: CASTARGSQETQYF.

The V call is TRBV29-1, the J call TRBJ2-7; possible D gene TRBD1, 8 bases. CDR3 length equals 16 residues. The V and J ends lost 5 bases and 4 bases respectively, with 24 bases between them. From germline, CDR1 is SQVTM and CDR2 ANQGSEA. CDR3 protein: CSVTGTGERDPYEQYF. Here the CDR3 DNA reads TGCAGCGTTACCGGGACAGGCGAGCGGGATCCTTACGAGCAGTACTTC.

The chain is built from TRBV9 and TRBJ1-5, with D perhaps TRBD1 (5 bases). Trimming shortened V by 4 bases and J by 4 bases, and 9 bases separated the two germline ends. The CDR3 consists of 13 residues. CDR1 and CDR2 (germline): SGDLS, YYNGEE. The CDR3 is CASSSGGNQPQHF. CDR3 DNA sequence: TGTGCCAGCAGCTCTGGGGGGAATCAGCCCCAGCATTTT.

The chain couples TRBV11-2 to TRBJ2-1; D is uncertain. This CDR3 region has 13 residues. Germline-derived CDR1 and CDR2 are SGHAT and FQNNGV. The ends were cut back, 10 bases at V and 0 bases at J, with 10 bases in the middle. The CDR3 loop reads CATLGRSYNEQFF. The CDR3 coding sequence is TGTGCCACTCTAGGTCGCTCCTACAATGAGCAGTTCTTC. The variable domain in full, with the rest retrieved from reference TRBV11-2 and TRBJ2-1, is EAGVAQSPRYKIIEKRQSVAFWCNPISGHATLYWYQQILGQGPKLLIQFQNNGVVDDSQLPKDRFSAERLKGVDSTLKIQPAKLEDSAVYLCATLGRSYNEQFFGPGTRLTVL.

The rearrangement links TRBV4-1 to TRBJ2-7; 11 nucleotides line up with TRBD2. Germline-derived CDR1 and CDR2 are MGHRA and YSYEKL. V trimming: 4 bases; J trimming: 3 bases; junction bases outside the gene matches: 14. The length of the CDR3 is 18 residues. The CDR3 region has the DNA TGCGCCAGCAGCCTCGGTTGGGGTAGCGGGAGGGGAGACTACGAGCAGTACTTC. Translation: CASSLGWGSGRGDYEQYF.

This chain joins TRBV27 and TRBJ2-3, with 9 positions matching TRBD2. V lost 6 bases, J lost 2 bases, and 6 bases stayed unmatched. Germline V CDR1 and CDR2: MNHEY, SMNVEV (reference sequence). This CDR3 is built from 15 residues. This chain's CDR3 is CASSSSGMDTDTQYF. DNA of the CDR3: TGTGCCAGCAGCTCTAGCGGGATGGACACAGATACGCAGTATTTT.

The rearrangement uses TRBV9 and TRBJ1-2; D remains ambiguous. Deletions cut 2 bases from V and 0 bases from J, with 11 bases between. Germline CDR1 is SGDLS and CDR2 is YYNGEE. The CDR3 totals 15 residues. The CDR3 sequence: CASSVSIGSNYGYTF. The CDR3 region has the DNA TGTGCCAGCAGCGTCAGCATTGGCTCTAACTATGGCTACACCTTC.

This chain links TRBV19 with TRBJ2-1, with a tentative D call TRBD2 (5 bases). This CDR3 has 15 residues. Germline V gene data show CDR1 as LNHDA and CDR2 as SQIVND (reference sequence). The ends were cut back, 1 base at V and 4 bases at J, with 11 bases in the middle. For the CDR3, the DNA is TGTGCCAGTAGTATAGCCGACTACGGGTACAATGAGCAGTTCTTC. This encodes CASSIADYGYNEQFF.

The CDR3 reads CASSNFHSFRSNTGELFF. CDR3 nucleotides: TGTGCCAGCAGCAATTTCCACAGCTTTCGATCCAACACCGGGGAGCTGTTTTTT. The chain couples TRBV21-1 to TRBJ2-2; the tabulated D call, TRBD1, remains unverified against the DNA. TRBV21-1 is classified as a pseudogene. The CDR3 consists of 18 residues.

The chain links TRBV7-2 to TRBJ2-4; D is possibly TRBD1 (6 bases). The ends were cut back, 5 bases at V and 4 bases at J, with 18 bases in the middle. The length of the CDR3 is 16 residues. The germline V gene encodes CDR1 SGHTA and CDR2 FQGNSA. CDR3: CASSAQGQDPKNIQYF. The CDR3 coding sequence is TGTGCCAGCAGCGCACAGGGTCAAGATCCTAAAAACATTCAGTACTTC.